The next 13 T cell receptor beta chains were all read from a single sample in a study of T cell responses to AZD1222 COVID-19 vaccine. Here immunoSEQ multiplex PCR was the method, and the copy in TCRdb shows in-frame clones only, minus some. There are approximately 110,000 clones in the sample; around 84% occur only once, and about 7.4% lies in the top ten. This sample comprised peripheral blood, obtained on day 0 of AZD1222 vaccination. All receptors derive from an adult in good health.

This clone was counted between two and nine times. The V gene is TRBV15, the J gene TRBJ2-7; D may be TRBD2 (6 bases). Trimming left V 1 base short and J 6 bases short, with 19 bases between. CDR3 size: 16 residues. Looked up from germline, CDR1 is LNHNV and CDR2 is YYDKDF (reference sequence). Here the CDR3 DNA reads TGTGCCACCAGCAGAGGTGGGGCCTTAGCGGTAGGCGAGCAGTACTTC. It is translated as CATSRGGALAVGEQYF.

The chain links TRBV29-1 to TRBJ1-1; D is unclear. The V end lost 2 bases, the J end lost 0 bases, and 7 bases lay between the germline ends. CDR3 length equals 13 residues. Germline CDR1 SQVTM, CDR2 ANQGSEA. CDR3 region: CSVESYMNTEAFF. The CDR3 bases are TGCAGCGTTGAAAGCTACATGAACACTGAAGCTTTCTTT.

CDR3 nucleotide sequence: TGTGCCAGCAGAGCGGCGGGGTCTGGCTACACCTTC. As protein: CASRAAGSGYTF. The chain is built from TRBV6-4 and TRBJ1-2; no clear D. The CDR3 has 12 amino acids. Germline lookup yields CDR1 MRHNA and CDR2 SNTAGT. With 6 bases removed from V and 7 bases from J, the gap between germline ends came to 12 bases.

This clone was detected only a few times. This rearrangement joins TRBV6-5 to TRBJ2-7; 10 nucleotides match TRBD1. J was trimmed by 4 bases and V by 7 bases; bases with no gene match: 7. Germline V gives CDR1 MNHEY, CDR2 SVGAGI. This CDR3 contains 14 residues. CDR3 region: CASTRDRGVYEQYF. DNA of the CDR3: TGTGCCAGCACCCGGGACAGGGGAGTTTACGAGCAGTACTTC.

V gene TRBV3-1 (or the pseudogene TRBV3-2) combines with J gene TRBJ1-6; 12 nucleotides agree with TRBD1. V was clipped by 4 bases and J by 8 bases; unmatched bases: 6. This CDR3 contains 16 residues. Per germline, CDR1 LGHDT and CDR2 YNNKEL (reference sequence). The chain's CDR3 is CASSPGTGGADSPLHF. The CDR3 region has the DNA TGTGCCAGCAGCCCCGGGACAGGGGGCGCCGATTCACCCCTCCACTTT.

This sequence joins TRBV10-1 and TRBJ1-1; 7 bases match TRBD1. The CDR3 spans 23 residues. Losses at the gene ends were 6 bases for V and 2 bases for J; bases not matched to a gene: 33. CDR1 is WNHNN, CDR2 SYGVQD, per germline (reference sequence). The CDR3 region is CASSGSCSLSPFFGDRNNTEAFF. Written as DNA, the CDR3 is TGCGCCAGCAGCGGCAGCTGTTCCTTAAGCCCTTTCTTTGGGGACAGAAACAACACTGAAGCTTTCTTT.

The chain joins TRBV18 to TRBJ1-1; tentatively, D is TRBD1 (5 bases). Germline values: CDR1 KGHSH, CDR2 LQKENI. This CDR3 contains 14 residues. With 3 bases removed from V and 0 bases from J, the gap between germline ends came to 8 bases. CDR3 loop: CASSPTDMNTEAFF. The CDR3 bases are TGTGCCAGCTCACCGACAGATATGAACACTGAAGCTTTCTTT.

V gene TRBV28 combines with J gene TRBJ2-1, with D perhaps matching TRBD2 (5 bases). Germline CDR1 MDHEN, CDR2 SYDVKM. Between the trimmed V and J ends, which lost 2 bases and 4 bases, there was a span of 12 bases. CDR3 length equals 15 residues. CDR3 sequence (DNA): TGTGCCAGCAGTTTACATGGGAGTATGTACAATGAGCAGTTCTTC. Protein product: CASSLHGSMYNEQFF.

The chain links TRBV5-4 to TRBJ2-3; the match to TRBD1 covers 7 bases. The CDR3 extends over 13 amino acids. V dropped 5 bases and J dropped 3; count of bases not matched to a gene: 3. Germline-derived CDR1 and CDR2 are SGHNT and YYREEE (reference sequence). CDR3 protein: CASSTGQTDTQYF. For the CDR3, the DNA is TGTGCCAGCAGTACGGGACAGACAGATACGCAGTATTTT.

CDR3 region: CASSPEGGVEQFF. As DNA, the CDR3 is TGTGCCAGCAGCCCCGAGGGTGGAGTGGAGCAGTTCTTC. The chain uses TRBV7-9 and TRBJ2-1; D possibly corresponds to TRBD2 (5 bases). CDR3 length: 13 amino acids. From germline, CDR1 is SEHNR and CDR2 FQNEAQ (reference sequence). Between the trimmed V and J ends, which lost 5 bases and 10 bases, there was a span of 15 bases.

The chain combines TRBV7-2 with TRBJ1-3; weak D call: TRBD1 (6 bases). V lost 6 bases to trimming and J lost 2 bases, with 11 bases between them. The CDR3 sequence is 14 residues long. CDR1 is SGHTA, CDR2 FQGNSA, per germline. The chain's CDR3 is CASRLQGAGNTIYF. The CDR3 DNA follows: TGTGCCAGCAGACTACAGGGAGCTGGAAACACCATATATTTT.

CDR3 amino acids: CASSVALTGTQYF. CDR3 in DNA: TGTGCCAGCAGCGTCGCGTTGACGGGTACGCAGTATTTT. The gene calls are TRBV9 and TRBJ2-3; D remains ambiguous. Between the trimmed V and J ends, which lost 2 bases and 8 bases, there was a span of 12 bases. This CDR3 has 13 residues. From germline, CDR1 is SGDLS and CDR2 YYNGEE.

V is TRBV27 and J is TRBJ2-3; D is unresolved. CDR1 and CDR2 (germline): MNHEY, SMNVEV (reference sequence). Trimming pared 3 bases from V and 3 bases from J, leaving 10 bases between. The CDR3 runs to 14 residues. The CDR3 spells CASSFKIVTDTQYF. The CDR3 nucleotides are TGTGCCAGCAGTTTTAAGATAGTAACAGATACGCAGTATTTT.